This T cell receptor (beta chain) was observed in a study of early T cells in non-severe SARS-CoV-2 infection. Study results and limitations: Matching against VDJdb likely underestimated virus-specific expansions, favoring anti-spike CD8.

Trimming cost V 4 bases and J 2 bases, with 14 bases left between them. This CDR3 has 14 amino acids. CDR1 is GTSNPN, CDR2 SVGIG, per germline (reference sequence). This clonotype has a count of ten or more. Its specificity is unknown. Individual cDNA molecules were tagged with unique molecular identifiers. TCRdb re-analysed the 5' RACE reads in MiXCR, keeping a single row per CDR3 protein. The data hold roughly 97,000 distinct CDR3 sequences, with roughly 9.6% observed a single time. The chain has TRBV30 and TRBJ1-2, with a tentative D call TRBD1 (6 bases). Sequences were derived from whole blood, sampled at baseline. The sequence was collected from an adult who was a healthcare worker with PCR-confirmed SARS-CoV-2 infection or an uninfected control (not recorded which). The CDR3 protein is CAWIQGSLNYGYTF. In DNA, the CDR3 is TGTGCCTGGATTCAGGGGTCCCTCAACTATGGCTACACCTTC.